Below, 5 T cell receptor beta chains from the same sample are listed, as sequenced in a study of T cell responses to AZD1222 COVID-19 vaccine. Profiled with immunoSEQ multiplex PCR; TCRdb holds only in-frame clones, not every one. This repertoire shows approximately 94,000 clones, around 90% found once; its top ten account for 1.5% to 2%. Sample: peripheral blood, taken on day 0 of AZD1222 vaccination. These receptors were obtained from an adult in good health.

The chain uses TRBV24-1 and TRBJ1-1; no clear D gene. Germline CDR1 KGHDR, CDR2 SFDVKD. CDR3 length equals 12 residues. V lost 0 bases and J lost 4, with 2 bases in between. CDR3 sequence (DNA): TGTGCCACCAGTGATTTGGGCACTGAAGCTTTCTTT. Translated: CATSDLGTEAFF.

The chain employs TRBV20-1 and TRBJ1-5; unclear D gene. The CDR3 loop spans 11 amino acids. V lost 4 bases, J lost 13 bases, and 14 bases lay in between. CDR1 is DFQATT, CDR2 SNEGSKA, per germline (reference sequence). The CDR3 DNA reads as TGCAGTGCTACAGAATACGAGTCGCAGCATTTT. It codes for CSATEYESQHF.

V and J are TRBV19 and TRBJ2-5, with 12 bases that match TRBD2. Unmatched junction bases numbered 3, after V lost 0 bases and J lost 1 base. Per germline, CDR1 LNHDA and CDR2 SQIVND (reference sequence). The CDR3 totals 17 residues. The DNA of the CDR3 is TGTGCCAGTAGTATAGATGGGACTAGCGGGCCCCAAGAGACCCAGTACTTC. As protein: CASSIDGTSGPQETQYF.

This chain connects TRBV19 to TRBJ2-1, with 8 bases fitting TRBD2. This CDR3 spans 15 amino acids. Germline CDR1 LNHDA, CDR2 SQIVND (reference sequence). Germline trimming cut 4 bases from V and 6 bases from J; bases unmatched to any gene: 8. The CDR3 DNA reads TGTGCCAGTAGTAGCGGGACTAGTATGTTCAATGAGCAGTTCTTC. This encodes CASSSGTSMFNEQFF.

This rearrangement joins TRBV19 to TRBJ2-3; D gene unclear. This CDR3 has 16 residues. The V end was cut by 5 bases, the J end by 0 bases, with 15 bases between. The germline gives CDR1 LNHDA, CDR2 SQIVND (reference sequence). The CDR3 nucleotides are TGTGCCAGTAGTCAACGGCCACCCGTCAGCACAGATACGCAGTATTTT. Amino acids: CASSQRPPVSTDTQYF. Full variable domain (missing parts from reference TRBV19 and TRBJ2-3): DGGITQSPKYLFRKEGQNVTLSCEQNLNHDAMYWYRQDPGQGLRLIYYSQIVNDFQKGDIAEGYSVSREKKESFPLTVTSAQKNPTAFYLCASSQRPPVSTDTQYFGPGTRLTVL.